The 3 T cell receptor beta chains presented below share a single source sample, sequenced in a study of glioma-infiltrating T cells after dendritic cell vaccination. The assay was immunoSEQ multiplex PCR, and TCRdb's table has in-frame clones only and misses some. The sample lists roughly 60,000 clones; 70% to 90% were seen once. The time point: after dendritic cell vaccination, including at tumor progression/relapse. Sample: blood, taken after dendritic cell vaccination. These receptors came from a human donor with glioblastoma.

The chain carries TRBV2 and TRBJ2-7; tentatively, D is TRBD2 (6 bases). The V end was cut by 10 bases, the J end by 4 bases, with 14 bases between. The germline V gene has CDR1 SNHLY and CDR2 FYNNEI. The CDR3 extends over 12 amino acids. The DNA of the CDR3 is TGTGCCACCTCGGGGGTAGAGTACGAGCAGTACTTC. Translating it yields CATSGVEYEQYF.

The genes are TRBV19 and TRBJ1-4, with D possibly matching TRBD1 (6 bases). The CDR3 has 14 residues. CDR1 and CDR2 from the germline V gene are LNHDA and SQIVND (reference sequence). Trimming pared 4 bases from V and 8 bases from J, leaving 14 bases between. Here the CDR3 DNA reads TGTGCCAGTAGTACAGTTACAGGGAACGAAAAACTGTTTTTT. This encodes CASSTVTGNEKLFF.

In its sample, this clone was seen once. V and J are TRBV6-1 and TRBJ2-1; 9 nucleotides agree with TRBD1. Germline CDR1 is MNHNS and CDR2 is SASEGT. This CDR3 contains 15 residues. V lost 6 bases, J lost 1 base, and 4 bases stayed unmatched. For the CDR3, the DNA is TGTGCCAGCAGCCGGGACAGGGTTTCCTACAATGAGCAGTTCTTC. Translated: CASSRDRVSYNEQFF.